Each of the 15 T cell receptor beta chains below was sequenced from the same sample in a study of shared clonotypes between healthy human individuals. Libraries were prepared by immunoSEQ multiplex PCR; TCRdb keeps only in-frame clonotypes and omits some of them. The sample has more than 2 million clones, 85% to 95% seen once; the top ten hold 0.1% to 0.15%. Sample: naive CD4+ T cells sorted from blood. Subset noted: CD45RA+ positively selected. The receptors were sampled from a young man in good health.

To note about this clone: Other DNA sequences in this sample translate to the same CDR3. V gene TRBV27 combines with J gene TRBJ1-6; no firm D call. V was trimmed by 4 bases and J by 4 bases, leaving 5 bases between them. Germline CDR1 MNHEY, CDR2 SMNVEV (reference sequence). The CDR3 is 13 amino acids. The CDR3 loop reads CASSSVYNSPLHF. CDR3 in DNA: TGTGCCAGCAGTTCTGTATATAATTCACCCCTCCACTTT.

The table lists this clone with a count of one. The V call is TRBV6-6, the J call TRBJ1-2; 12 bases align to TRBD1. The germline CDR1 and CDR2 sequences are MNHNY and SVGAGI (reference sequence). The CDR3 spans 16 residues. V dropped 7 bases and J dropped 7; count of bases not matched to a gene: 13. CDR3 region: CASTPSGTGGERGYTF. DNA of the CDR3: TGTGCCAGCACACCCAGCGGGACAGGGGGCGAGCGTGGCTACACCTTC.

The chain employs TRBV2 and TRBJ1-6; D gene unclear. Germline assignment: CDR1 SNHLY and CDR2 FYNNEI. V shed 10 bases and J shed 5 bases, with 9 bases lying between them. The CDR3 consists of 12 residues. CDR3 coding DNA: TGTGCCACCCAGACCCATAATTCACCCCTCCACTTT. Its protein is CATQTHNSPLHF.

The rearrangement uses TRBV7-9 and TRBJ2-5; D not certain. CDR1 is SEHNR, CDR2 FQNEAQ, per germline (reference sequence). This CDR3 is 15 amino acids long. V was clipped by 1 base and J by 3 bases, with 12 bases between them. The CDR3 protein is CASSLVPAGEETQYF. CDR3 nucleotide sequence: TGTGCCAGCAGCTTAGTTCCGGCAGGTGAAGAGACCCAGTACTTC. The whole variable domain, filled in from reference TRBV7-9 and TRBJ2-5, reads DTGVSQNPRHKITKRGQNVTFRCDPISEHNRLYWYRQTLGQGPEFLTYFQNEAQLEKSRLLSDRFSAERPKGSFSTLEIQRTEQGDSAMYLCASSLVPAGEETQYFGPGTRLLVL.

The chain is built from TRBV10-2 and TRBJ2-1; 7 bases are a match to TRBD2. Germline CDR1 and CDR2: WSHSY and SAAADI. The CDR3 length is 14 residues. V was clipped by 1 base and J by 7 bases; unmatched bases: 4. The CDR3 DNA reads as TGCGCCAGCAGTGAGTGGCGGGAGCGGAATGAGCAGTTCTTC. The encoded protein is CASSEWRERNEQFF.

To note about this clone: A junction end diverges from the germline sequence, so it may reflect a read error. The chain links TRBV29-1 to TRBJ2-1; a weak D match, TRBD2 (7 bases). Germline CDR1 SQVTM, CDR2 ANQGSEA. The CDR3 runs 15 residues. CDR3 loop: CSAEGGGGSYNEQFF. The CDR3 DNA reads as TGCAGCGCTGAAGGGGGAGGGGGTTCCTACAATGAGCAGTTCTTC.

The chain combines TRBV28 with TRBJ2-7; 7 bases match TRBD1. The germline CDR1 and CDR2 sequences are MDHEN and SYDVKM. CDR3 size: 13 residues. The trim removed 6 bases at V and 4 bases at J, leaving 6 bases unmatched. The CDR3 DNA is TGTGCCAGCAGGGGGACAGCATTATACGAGCAGTACTTC. Translated: CASRGTALYEQYF.

The chain uses TRBV7-9 and TRBJ2-2; no clear D gene. The germline V and J ends were trimmed by 1 base and 5 bases, with 11 bases remaining between them. This CDR3 has 15 residues. CDR1 SEHNR and CDR2 FQNEAQ come from the germline V gene (reference sequence). As DNA, the CDR3 is TGTGCCAGCAGCTTAGACCACATTCGGACCGGGGAGCTGTTTTTT. This encodes CASSLDHIRTGELFF.

The CDR3 is CASSLKKGTGNEQFF. The CDR3 region has the DNA TGCGCCAGCAGCTTGAAGAAGGGGACTGGCAATGAGCAGTTCTTC. The chain has TRBV5-1 and TRBJ2-1; possibly TRBD2 for D (6 bases). The CDR3 extends over 15 amino acids. Per germline, CDR1 SGHRS and CDR2 YFSETQ. Between the trimmed V and J ends, which lost 1 base and 6 bases, there was a span of 14 bases.

This clone was seen a single time. This same CDR3 is encoded by further DNA sequences in the sample. The chain has TRBV19 and TRBJ1-2, with D maybe TRBD1 (5 bases). Trimming cost V 1 base and J 7 bases, with 10 bases left between them. CDR3 length: 13 amino acids. Germline V gene data show CDR1 as LNHDA and CDR2 as SQIVND (reference sequence). CDR3 sequence (DNA): TGTGCCAGTAGTATAGGCCAGGGAGGTGGCTACACCTTC. Its translation: CASSIGQGGGYTF.

The gene calls are TRBV4-1 and TRBJ1-4, with D perhaps matching TRBD1 (5 bases). The CDR3 loop spans 15 amino acids. With 1 base removed from V and 8 bases from J, the gap between germline ends came to 14 bases. Germline CDR1 MGHRA, CDR2 YSYEKL. The CDR3 loop is CASSQVGQGGEKLFF. For the CDR3, the DNA is TGCGCCAGCAGCCAAGTTGGGCAGGGTGGAGAAAAACTGTTTTTT.

CDR3 DNA: TGTGCCAGCAGTTCCCGGAAGGTGAACACTGAAGCTTTCTTT. Amino acids: CASSSRKVNTEAFF. The chain has TRBV6-5 and TRBJ1-1, with D uncertain. The CDR3 sequence is 14 residues long. From germline, CDR1 is MNHEY and CDR2 SVGAGI. V lost 4 bases, J lost 0 bases, and 9 bases lay in between.

This sequence joins TRBV7-9 and TRBJ2-5, with D unclear. The V end lost 0 bases, the J end lost 2 bases, and 4 bases lay between the germline ends. Looked up from germline, CDR1 is SEHNR and CDR2 is FQNEAQ (reference sequence). CDR3 length equals 13 residues. CDR3 sequence reads: CASSLAFQETQYF. The CDR3 DNA follows: TGTGCCAGCAGCTTAGCGTTTCAAGAGACCCAGTACTTC.

The J gene is TRBJ2-7, the V gene TRBV5-4; 7 bases are shared with TRBD1. The CDR3 has 13 amino acids. J gave up 6 bases and V 4 bases, and 7 bases lay outside the gene matches. From germline, CDR1 is SGHNT and CDR2 YYREEE (reference sequence). The CDR3 loop reads CASSASTGPEQYF. Written as DNA, the CDR3 is TGTGCCAGCAGCGCATCGACAGGGCCCGAGCAGTACTTC. Based on the CDR3 plus reference TRBV5-4 and TRBJ2-7, the full variable domain is ETGVTQSPTHLIKTRGQQVTLRCSSQSGHNTVSWYQQALGQGPQFIFQYYREEENGRGNFPPRFSGLQFPNYSSELNVNALELDDSALYLCASSASTGPEQYFGPGTRLTVT.

This clone occurred once. This chain connects TRBV6-1 to TRBJ1-6; a weak D match, TRBD1 (5 bases). The CDR3 is made up of 12 amino acids. Germline values: CDR1 MNHNS, CDR2 SASEGT. The germline V and J ends were trimmed by 7 bases and 11 bases, with 12 bases remaining between them. The CDR3 DNA sequence: TGTGCCAGCACGGAGGGCAGGGCACCCCTCCACTTT. Translating gives CASTEGRAPLHF.